Each of the 18 T cell receptor beta chains below was sequenced from the same sample in a study of PD-1 blockade in classical Hodgkin lymphoma. The time point is: cycle 4 day 1 (C4D1), after five to seven weeks of nivolumab. Autologous stem cell transplantation was followed by relapse in every patient, and brentuximab vedotin exposure varied. TCRdb keeps only in-frame clones here, not all; method: immunoSEQ multiplex PCR. The sample records tens of thousands of clones, approximately 78% being singletons. The material sequenced was peripheral blood mononuclear cells (PBMCs), taken before the fourth cycle of nivolumab. These receptor sequences come from a human donor with classical Hodgkin lymphoma.

The chain uses TRBV5-8 and TRBJ2-1, with 8 bases lining up with TRBD1. The CDR3 contains 15 residues. The trim removed 5 bases at V and 5 bases at J, leaving 9 bases unmatched. Germline V gene lookup returns CDR1 SGHTS and CDR2 YDEGEE. The CDR3: CASSLGQGGHNEQFF. The CDR3 coding sequence is TGTGCCAGCAGTCTTGGACAGGGTGGGCACAATGAGCAGTTCTTC.

The CDR3 DNA follows: TGTGCCAGCAGTGCACTAGCGGGGCCCCTCAATGAGCAGTTCTTC. It translates to CASSALAGPLNEQFF. The chain combines TRBV6-1 with TRBJ2-1; 10 positions agree with TRBD2. The V gene end was trimmed by 4 bases and the J gene end by 6 bases; junction bases not matched to a gene: 6. This CDR3 has 15 amino acids. Per the germline V gene, CDR1 is MNHNS and CDR2 is SASEGT.

The CDR3: CASSSPSGYNEQFF. In nucleotides, the CDR3 is TGTGCCAGCAGCTCCCCTAGCGGGTACAATGAGCAGTTCTTC. The chain links TRBV7-3 to TRBJ2-1; TRBD2 matches 8 bases. Losses at the gene ends were 4 bases for V and 4 bases for J; bases not matched to a gene: 3. Germline loops: CDR1 SGHTA, CDR2 FQGTGA. This CDR3 region has 14 residues.

The sample holds one count of this clone. The chain couples TRBV7-9 to TRBJ2-2; D is undetermined. Deletions cut 1 base from V and 4 bases from J, with 13 bases between. The CDR3 runs to 16 residues. Germline V CDR1 and CDR2: SEHNR, FQNEAQ (reference sequence). The CDR3 coding sequence is TGTGCCAGCAGCTTAGTGGTCGGAGACCCCACCGGGGAGCTGTTTTTT. Translation gives CASSLVVGDPTGELFF.

The chain couples TRBV19 to TRBJ2-2, with TRBD2 matching over 7 bases. With V trimmed by 7 bases and J by 4 bases, 6 bases remained unmatched. This CDR3 is built from 14 residues. CDR1 LNHDA and CDR2 SQIVND come from the germline V gene (reference sequence). CDR3 residues: CASIGREGTGELFF. DNA for the CDR3: TGTGCCAGTATCGGTAGGGAGGGCACCGGGGAGCTGTTTTTT.

The rearrangement joins TRBV11-3 to TRBJ1-1; maybe TRBD1 (6 bases). CDR1 and CDR2 (germline): SGHNT, YENEEA. The CDR3 totals 12 residues. Trimming took 5 bases from V and 10 from J, leaving 14 bases between them. This chain's CDR3 is CASSTRGGTAFF. The DNA for the CDR3 is TGTGCCAGCAGCACCCGAGGGGGGACAGCTTTCTTT.

The chain joins TRBV5-1 to TRBJ1-2; D may be TRBD1 (5 bases). Trimming shortened V by 3 bases and J by 4 bases, and 10 bases separated the two germline ends. CDR1 and CDR2 from the germline V gene are SGHRS and YFSETQ. The CDR3 is 13 residues long. The CDR3: CASSSPGVYGYTF. As DNA, the CDR3 is TGCGCCAGCAGCTCCCCGGGGGTCTATGGCTACACCTTC.

The V gene is TRBV6-6, the J gene TRBJ1-2; a possible D gene is TRBD1 (5 bases). The CDR3 totals 12 residues. Germline values: CDR1 MNHNY, CDR2 SVGAGI (reference sequence). Trimming stripped 5 bases from V and 7 bases from J, with 11 bases between. DNA for the CDR3: TGTGCCAGCAGTGACACGGGGGGTGGCTACACCTTC. The encoded protein is CASSDTGGGYTF.

CDR3 bases: TGTGCCAGCGGGAAGGACAGCGTCTATGGCTACACCTTC. This encodes CASGKDSVYGYTF. This sequence joins TRBV2 and TRBJ1-2; a possible D gene is TRBD1 (6 bases). Per germline, CDR1 SNHLY and CDR2 FYNNEI. Trimming took 8 bases from V and 4 from J, leaving 14 bases between them. The CDR3 runs 13 residues.

The rearrangement joins TRBV7-3 to TRBJ2-5; 7 nucleotides line up with TRBD2. This CDR3 is 15 amino acids long. Germline CDR1 is SGHTA and CDR2 is FQGTGA. V lost 2 bases, J lost 4 bases, and 7 bases stayed unmatched. CDR3 DNA: TGTGCCAGCAGCTTAGCGGGAGCGTCCCGAGAGACCCAGTACTTC. Protein product: CASSLAGASRETQYF.

This clone was observed a few times. The chain links TRBV29-1 to TRBJ1-3; no clear D gene. From germline, CDR1 is SQVTM and CDR2 ANQGSEA. The CDR3 runs 12 residues. Trimming shortened V by 3 bases and J by 0 bases, and 3 bases separated the two germline ends. Here the CDR3 DNA reads TGCAGCGTTGAGTTCTCTGGAAACACCATATATTTT. Encoded protein: CSVEFSGNTIYF.

The gene calls are TRBV10-3 and TRBJ2-7; TRBD2 matches 9 bases. This CDR3 comprises 15 residues. V lost 0 bases and J lost 6; bases outside the gene matches: 6. Germline V gene sequence: CDR1 ENHRY, CDR2 SYGVKD. The CDR3 is CAISESGAGGSEQYF. DNA for the CDR3: TGTGCCATCAGTGAGTCGGGCGCGGGAGGGAGCGAGCAGTACTTC.

The CDR3 sequence: CASSTGLAGGPSEQFF. In DNA, the CDR3 is TGTGCCAGTAGTACGGGACTAGCGGGAGGGCCAAGTGAGCAGTTCTTC. The chain recombines TRBV19 with TRBJ2-1; 16 nucleotides line up with TRBD2. V dropped 4 bases and J dropped 9; count of bases not matched to a gene: 6. The CDR3 is 16 residues long. CDR1 and CDR2 from the germline V gene are LNHDA and SQIVND (reference sequence). Full variable domain (rest looked up from reference TRBV19 and TRBJ2-1): DGGITQSPKYLFRKEGQNVTLSCEQNLNHDAMYWYRQDPGQGLRLIYYSQIVNDFQKGDIAEGYSVSREKKESFPLTVTSAQKNPTAFYLCASSTGLAGGPSEQFFGPGTRLTVL.

The V and J genes are TRBV11-1 and TRBJ2-1; 8 bases line up with TRBD2. The CDR3 is 15 amino acids. Germline CDR1 is SGHAT and CDR2 is FQDESV (reference sequence). J was trimmed by 6 bases and V by 2 bases; bases with no gene match: 6. CDR3 region: CASSLSQLAVNEQFF. The CDR3 DNA sequence: TGTGCCAGCAGCTTATCCCAACTAGCGGTCAATGAGCAGTTCTTC.

The V call is TRBV13, the J call TRBJ2-5, with D maybe TRBD1 (5 bases). This CDR3 has 13 residues. Germline V gene sequence: CDR1 PRHDT, CDR2 FYEKMQ (reference sequence). V was cut by 5 bases and J by 3 bases, with 10 bases left in between. The CDR3 coding sequence is TGTGCCAGCAGCGAGCAGGGCGAAGAGACCCAGTACTTC. Encoded protein: CASSEQGEETQYF. Full variable domain (missing parts from reference TRBV13 and TRBJ2-5): AAGVIQSPRHLIKEKRETATLKCYPIPRHDTVYWYQQGPGQDPQFLISFYEKMQSDKGSIPDRFSAQQFSDYHSELNMSSLELGDSALYFCASSEQGEETQYFGPGTRLLVL.

The chain couples TRBV4-1 to TRBJ1-5, with D maybe TRBD1 (5 bases). The CDR3 is 14 residues long. The ends were cut back, 4 bases at V and 2 bases at J, with 9 bases in the middle. Germline CDR1 and CDR2: MGHRA and YSYEKL. CDR3 DNA sequence: TGCGCCAGCAGCCCGGGAGGGGGCAATCAGCCCCAGCATTTT. Protein: CASSPGGGNQPQHF.

The chain carries TRBV27 and TRBJ2-3; no clear D. The CDR3 totals 13 residues. CDR1 and CDR2 from the germline V gene are MNHEY and SMNVEV (reference sequence). Trimming left V 0 bases short and J 6 bases short, with 7 bases between. The CDR3 sequence: CASSLSPWDTQYF. The CDR3, as DNA: TGTGCCAGCAGTTTATCACCGTGGGATACGCAGTATTTT.

This chain joins TRBV6-5 and TRBJ2-3; 7 bases fit TRBD1. V dropped 6 bases and J dropped 4; count of bases not matched to a gene: 7. This CDR3 has 14 amino acids. CDR1 is MNHEY, CDR2 SVGAGI, per germline. CDR3: CASSAQGQADTQYF. CDR3 nucleotide sequence: TGTGCCAGCAGCGCACAGGGGCAGGCAGATACGCAGTATTTT.